A single sample is the source of the 17 T cell receptor beta chains below, sequenced in a study of vaccination effects on CD4 cells after COVID-19. These receptors' antigens are unknown. Here immunoSEQ multiplex PCR was the method, and the copy in TCRdb shows in-frame clones only, minus some. The repertoire consists of around 69,000 clones, with over 70% occurring once and the leading ten covering approximately 1.5%. ViraFEST used viral peptide pools to expand antigen-specific CD4+ T cells before sequencing. With approximately 10 days of culture completed, CD4+ T cells were isolated. Participants were given two doses of BNT162b2 or mRNA-1273 vaccine. The sample consisted of CD4+ T cells from PBMCs cultured with HCoV-229E spike peptides, taken after COVID-19 vaccination. The source is a human donor who received a COVID-19 vaccine.

The chain employs TRBV5-1 and TRBJ2-5; D not resolved. The germline gives CDR1 SGHRS, CDR2 YFSETQ. Trimming stripped 0 bases from V and 3 bases from J, with 9 bases between. The CDR3 consists of 14 residues. The CDR3 nucleotides read TGCGCCAGCAGCTTGGGACCACAAGAAGAGACCCAGTACTTC. Its translation: CASSLGPQEETQYF.

V usage is TRBV29-1 and J usage is TRBJ1-2, with D unclear. Germline V gives CDR1 SQVTM, CDR2 ANQGSEA. Trimming pared 3 bases from V and 4 bases from J, leaving 9 bases between. This CDR3 contains 12 residues. Written as DNA, the CDR3 is TGCAGCGTTGATTCGCAGACCTATGGCTACACCTTC. It codes for CSVDSQTYGYTF.

The chain uses TRBV24-1 and TRBJ2-7; D may be TRBD1 or TRBD2 (6 bases each). Trimming removed 5 bases at V and 7 bases at J, with 20 bases between. CDR3 length: 15 residues. Germline V lookup: CDR1 KGHDR, CDR2 SFDVKD. CDR3 amino acids: CATSALDSLGGEQYV. The CDR3 nucleotides are TGTGCCACCAGTGCCTTGGACAGCCTCGGAGGGGAGCAGTACGTC.

The chain recombines TRBV24-1 with TRBJ1-3; D ambiguous. V dropped 4 bases and J dropped 4 bases, with 13 bases sitting between them. This CDR3 spans 15 amino acids. Germline V gives CDR1 KGHDR, CDR2 SFDVKD. This CDR3 reads CATSDPAGAGNTIYF. CDR3 DNA sequence: TGTGCCACCAGTGACCCGGCGGGCGCGGGAAACACCATATATTTT.

The gene calls are TRBV11-2 and TRBJ1-5; TRBD1 might be the D (6 bases). The V end was cut by 1 base, the J end by 9 bases, with 13 bases between. Germline CDR1 is SGHAT and CDR2 is FQNNGV. This CDR3 contains 14 residues. In DNA, the CDR3 is TGTGCCAGCAGCTTAGGAGGGGGTAGTAGGCCCCAGCATTTT. This gives the protein CASSLGGGSRPQHF.

This chain connects TRBV6-1 to TRBJ2-7; possibly TRBD1 for D (5 bases). The germline V gene encodes CDR1 MNHNS and CDR2 SASEGT. The CDR3 covers 13 residues. V lost 0 bases, J lost 5 bases, and 8 bases lay in between. The CDR3 region is CASSEAGADEQYV. Here the CDR3 DNA reads TGTGCCAGCAGTGAAGCAGGGGCGGACGAGCAGTACGTC.

This chain joins TRBV11-2 and TRBJ2-7, with 8 bases fitting TRBD1. The CDR3 length is 15 residues. Germline V gene data show CDR1 as SGHAT and CDR2 as FQNNGV. After removal of 1 base from V and 3 bases from J, the junction contained 5 bases not matched to a gene. The CDR3 sequence is CASSLVAGGGYEQYV. The CDR3 DNA follows: TGTGCCAGCAGCTTAGTGGCAGGGGGCGGCTACGAGCAGTACGTC.

The chain couples TRBV2 to TRBJ1-5, with TRBD1 matching over 7 bases. The CDR3 spans 16 residues. The junction had 9 bases not matched to a gene; V was cut back by 7 bases and J by 0 bases. Germline V gives CDR1 SNHLY, CDR2 FYNNEI. The CDR3 bases are TGTGCCAGCACCGGAGGGACAGAACTTAGCAATCAGCCCCAGCATTTT. The encoded protein is CASTGGTELSNQPQHF.

The chain uses TRBV6-6 and TRBJ1-5, with a tentative D call TRBD1 (6 bases). This CDR3 is 15 amino acids long. Germline V lookup: CDR1 MNHNY, CDR2 SVGAGI (reference sequence). V was clipped by 7 bases and J by 1 base, with 14 bases between them. The CDR3 DNA sequence: TGTGCCAGCATTTCACAGGGAGGCAGCAATCAGCCCCAGCATTTT. Encoded protein: CASISQGGSNQPQHF.

V is TRBV6-5 and J is TRBJ2-5; the match to TRBD2 covers 10 bases. The ends lost 4 bases at V and 5 bases at J; junction bases unmatched: 4. The CDR3 has 14 amino acids. CDR1 MNHEY and CDR2 SVGAGI come from the germline V gene. Here the CDR3 reads CASSFLSGGETQYF. The CDR3 DNA sequence: TGTGCCAGCAGTTTCCTTAGCGGGGGGGAGACCCAGTACTTC.

There are a few counts of this clone. This sequence joins TRBV2 and TRBJ2-5, with no clear D. The CDR3 totals 13 residues. The V gene's germline CDR1 is SNHLY and CDR2 FYNNEI. Between the trimmed V and J ends, which lost 7 bases and 7 bases, there was a span of 16 bases. CDR3 nucleotides: TGTGCCAGCAAGACCTTATCGGCTCGGACCCAGTACTTC. It specifies CASKTLSARTQYF. Full variable domain (rest looked up from reference TRBV2 and TRBJ2-5): EPEVTQTPSHQVTQMGQEVILRCVPISNHLYFYWYRQILGQKVEFLVSFYNNEISEKSEIFDDQFSVERPDGSNFTLKIRSTKLEDSAMYFCASKTLSARTQYFGPGTRLLVL.

V gene TRBV5-5 combines with J gene TRBJ2-2; the D is unclear. V was cut by 3 bases and J by 7 bases, with 10 bases left in between. The CDR3 has 13 amino acids. Germline V gives CDR1 SGHKS, CDR2 YYEKEE (reference sequence). The CDR3 bases are TGTGCCAGCAGCTCACAACCGGGCGGGGAGCTGTTTTTT. Its protein is CASSSQPGGELFF. The full variable domain, with the rest looked up from reference TRBV5-5 and TRBJ2-2, is DAGVTQSPTHLIKTRGQQVTLRCSPISGHKSVSWYQQVLGQGPQFIFQYYEKEERGRGNFPDRFSARQFPNYSSELNVNALLLGDSALYLCASSSQPGGELFFGEGSRLTVL.

The rearrangement links TRBV29-1 to TRBJ2-5; tentative D call: TRBD1 (5 bases). Trimming took off 7 bases at V and 5 bases at J, with 17 bases between the two ends. Germline assignment: CDR1 SQVTM and CDR2 ANQGSEA. The CDR3 loop spans 13 amino acids. The CDR3: CSAGNQGRETQYF. The CDR3, as DNA: TGCAGCGCTGGGAATCAGGGTCGGGAGACCCAGTACTTC.

V is TRBV29-1 and J is TRBJ1-1; D not certain. Looked up from germline, CDR1 is SQVTM and CDR2 is ANQGSEA. The CDR3 is 11 residues long. The germline V and J ends were trimmed by 4 bases and 5 bases, with 8 bases remaining between them. The CDR3 coding sequence is TGCAGCGTTGTAGGCGCTACTGAAGCTTTCTTT. Its protein is CSVVGATEAFF.

This clone has only one observation. CDR3 bases: TGCGCCAGCAGCTCACAGGGAGGGAATTCACCCCTCCACTTT. It specifies CASSSQGGNSPLHF. V is TRBV5-1 and J is TRBJ1-6, with a tentative D call TRBD1 (6 bases). This CDR3 region has 14 residues. V shed 3 bases and J shed 7 bases, with 11 bases lying between them. Germline V lookup: CDR1 SGHRS, CDR2 YFSETQ.

The chain is built from TRBV2 and TRBJ2-5; D remains unclear. Germline values: CDR1 SNHLY, CDR2 FYNNEI. Trimming stripped 4 bases from V and 2 bases from J, with 8 bases between. This CDR3 has 13 amino acids. CDR3 DNA sequence: TGTGCCAGCAGTGGGGAAGGGCAAGAGACCCAGTACTTC. It specifies CASSGEGQETQYF. The full variable domain, rest sourced from reference TRBV2 and TRBJ2-5, is EPEVTQTPSHQVTQMGQEVILRCVPISNHLYFYWYRQILGQKVEFLVSFYNNEISEKSEIFDDQFSVERPDGSNFTLKIRSTKLEDSAMYFCASSGEGQETQYFGPGTRLLVL.

This chain uses TRBV7-8 with TRBJ2-5; no clear D. CDR1 and CDR2 (germline): SGHVS, FQNEAQ. The length of the CDR3 is 14 residues. V was trimmed by 3 bases and J by 1 base, leaving 9 bases between them. The CDR3, as DNA: TGTGCCAGCAGCTTCTCCGAGACCCAAGAGACCCAGTACTTC. It codes for CASSFSETQETQYF.